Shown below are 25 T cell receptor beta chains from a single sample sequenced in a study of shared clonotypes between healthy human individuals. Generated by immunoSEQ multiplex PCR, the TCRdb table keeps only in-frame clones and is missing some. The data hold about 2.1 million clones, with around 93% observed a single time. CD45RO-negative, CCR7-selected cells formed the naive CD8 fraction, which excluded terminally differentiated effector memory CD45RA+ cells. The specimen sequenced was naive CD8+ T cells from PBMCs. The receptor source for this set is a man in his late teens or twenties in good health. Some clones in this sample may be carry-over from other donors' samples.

The CDR3, as DNA: TGTGCCAGCAGTGCCCGGGACAGCTACACCGGGGAGCTGTTTTTT. Residues: CASSARDSYTGELFF. The chain combines TRBV27 with TRBJ2-2, with 7 positions matching TRBD1. Trimming cost V 5 bases and J 3 bases; bases outside gene matches: 6. Germline assignment: CDR1 MNHEY and CDR2 SMNVEV (reference sequence). The CDR3 extends over 15 amino acids.

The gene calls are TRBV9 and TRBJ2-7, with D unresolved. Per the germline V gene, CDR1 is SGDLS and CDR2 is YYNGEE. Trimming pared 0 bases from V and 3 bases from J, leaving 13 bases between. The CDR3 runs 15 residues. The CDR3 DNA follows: TGTGCCAGCAGCGTAGCTTATGGGGTAGACTACGAGCAGTACTTC. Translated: CASSVAYGVDYEQYF.

CDR3 nucleotides: TGTGCCAGCAGTTTGGTAGGGTCTGGAAACACCATATATTTT. Residues: CASSLVGSGNTIYF. The chain couples TRBV28 to TRBJ1-3; D is unresolved. The CDR3 contains 14 residues. Per germline, CDR1 MDHEN and CDR2 SYDVKM. The germline V and J ends were trimmed by 3 bases and 1 base, with 7 bases remaining between them.

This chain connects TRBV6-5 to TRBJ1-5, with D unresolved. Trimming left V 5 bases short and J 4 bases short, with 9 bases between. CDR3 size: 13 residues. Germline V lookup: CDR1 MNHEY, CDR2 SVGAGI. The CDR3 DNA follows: TGTGCCAGCAGTCCAAGTCCAAATCAGCCCCAGCATTTT. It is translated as CASSPSPNQPQHF.

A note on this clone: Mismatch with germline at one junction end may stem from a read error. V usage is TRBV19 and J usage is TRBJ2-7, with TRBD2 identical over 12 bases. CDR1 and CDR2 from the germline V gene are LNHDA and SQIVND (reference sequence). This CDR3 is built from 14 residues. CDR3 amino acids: CASRTSGSPYVQYF. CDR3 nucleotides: TGTGCCAGTAGGACTAGCGGGAGCCCGTACGTGCAGTACTTC.

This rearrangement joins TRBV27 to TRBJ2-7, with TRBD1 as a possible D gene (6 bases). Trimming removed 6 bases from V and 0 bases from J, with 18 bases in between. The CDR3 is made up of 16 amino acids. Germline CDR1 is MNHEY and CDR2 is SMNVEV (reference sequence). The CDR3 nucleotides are TGTGCCAGCAGCCTGACAGGCGCCTTAAACTCCTACGAGCAGTACTTC. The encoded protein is CASSLTGALNSYEQYF.

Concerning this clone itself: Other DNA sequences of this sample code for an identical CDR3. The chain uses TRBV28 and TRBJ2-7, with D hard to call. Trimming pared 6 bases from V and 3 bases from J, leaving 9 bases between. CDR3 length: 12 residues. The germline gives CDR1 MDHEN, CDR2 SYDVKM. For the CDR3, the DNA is TGTGCCAGCAGCCATTCAGTCTACGAGCAGTACTTC. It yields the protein CASSHSVYEQYF.

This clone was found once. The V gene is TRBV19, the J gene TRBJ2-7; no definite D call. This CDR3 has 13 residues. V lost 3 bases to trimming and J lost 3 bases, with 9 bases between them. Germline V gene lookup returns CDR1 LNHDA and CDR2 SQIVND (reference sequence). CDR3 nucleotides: TGTGCCAGTAGTATCGCCTACTTCTACGAGCAGTACTTC. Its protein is CASSIAYFYEQYF.

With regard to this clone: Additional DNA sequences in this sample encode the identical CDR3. The CDR3 loop is CASSYSGSNTEAFF. Here the CDR3 DNA reads TGTGCCAGCAGTTACTCCGGATCGAACACTGAAGCTTTCTTT. The chain couples TRBV6-5 to TRBJ1-1; D not certain. Per the germline V gene, CDR1 is MNHEY and CDR2 is SVGAGI. V was cut by 0 bases and J by 1 base, with 6 bases left in between. The CDR3 has 14 amino acids.

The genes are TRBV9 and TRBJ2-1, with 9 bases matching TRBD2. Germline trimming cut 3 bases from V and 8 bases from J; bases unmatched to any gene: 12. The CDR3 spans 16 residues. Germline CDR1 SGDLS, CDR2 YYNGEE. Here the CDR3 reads CASSGRSRIAGDEQFF. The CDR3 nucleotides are TGTGCCAGCAGCGGCCGGTCCCGTATAGCGGGAGATGAGCAGTTCTTC.

As DNA, the CDR3 is TGTGCCAGCAGCCCCCTCCGGGGTGCGAATCAGCCCCAGCATTTT. Translating gives CASSPLRGANQPQHF. This chain uses TRBV27 with TRBJ1-5; D uncertain. This CDR3 region has 15 residues. CDR1 and CDR2 (germline): MNHEY, SMNVEV (reference sequence). V was shortened by 6 bases and J by 4 bases, with 16 bases between the two germline ends.

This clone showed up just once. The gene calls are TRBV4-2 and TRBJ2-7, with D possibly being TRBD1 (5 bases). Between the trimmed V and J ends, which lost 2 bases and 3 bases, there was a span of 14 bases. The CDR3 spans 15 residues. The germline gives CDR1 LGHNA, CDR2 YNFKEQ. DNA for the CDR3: TGTGCCAGCAGCCAATGGACACTCCCCAGCTACGAGCAGTACTTC. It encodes CASSQWTLPSYEQYF.

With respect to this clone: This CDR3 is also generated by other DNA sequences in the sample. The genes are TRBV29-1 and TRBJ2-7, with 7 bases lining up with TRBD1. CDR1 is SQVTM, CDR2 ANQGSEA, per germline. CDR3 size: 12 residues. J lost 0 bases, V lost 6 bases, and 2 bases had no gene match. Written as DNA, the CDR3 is TGCAGCGTCCGACAGGGCTCCTACGAGCAGTACTTC. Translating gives CSVRQGSYEQYF.

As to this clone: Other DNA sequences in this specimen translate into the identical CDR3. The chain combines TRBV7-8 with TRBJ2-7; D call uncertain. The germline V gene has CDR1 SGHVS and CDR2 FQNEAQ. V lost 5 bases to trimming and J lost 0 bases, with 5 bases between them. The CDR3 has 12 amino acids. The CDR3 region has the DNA TGTGCCAGCAGCGCCAGCTCCTACGAGCAGTACTTC. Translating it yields CASSASSYEQYF.

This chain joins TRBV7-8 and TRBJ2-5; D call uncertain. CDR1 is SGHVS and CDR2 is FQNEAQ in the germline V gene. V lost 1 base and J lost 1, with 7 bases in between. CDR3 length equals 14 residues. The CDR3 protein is CASSLEQIQETQYF. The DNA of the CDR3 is TGTGCCAGCAGCTTAGAACAGATCCAAGAGACCCAGTACTTC.

Here the CDR3 reads CASSPRTGVGNTIYF. CDR3 bases: TGTGCCAGCTCACCAAGAACAGGCGTTGGAAACACCATATATTTT. The V and J genes are TRBV18 and TRBJ1-3, with a possible D match to TRBD1 (5 bases). Germline CDR1 and CDR2: KGHSH and LQKENI. This CDR3 has 15 amino acids. Trimming took 2 bases from V and 3 from J, leaving 11 bases between them.

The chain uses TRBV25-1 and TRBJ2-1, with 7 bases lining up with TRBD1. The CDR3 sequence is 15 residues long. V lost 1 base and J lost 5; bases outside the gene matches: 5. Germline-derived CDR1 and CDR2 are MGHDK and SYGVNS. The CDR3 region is CASSELVQGDNEQFF. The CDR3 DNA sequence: TGTGCCAGCAGTGAATTGGTTCAGGGGGACAATGAGCAGTTCTTC.

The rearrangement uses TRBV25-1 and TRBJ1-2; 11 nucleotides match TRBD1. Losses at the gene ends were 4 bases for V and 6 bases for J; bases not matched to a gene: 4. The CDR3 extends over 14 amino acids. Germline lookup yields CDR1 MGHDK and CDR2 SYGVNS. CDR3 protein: CASSGVGQGDGYTF. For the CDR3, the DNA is TGTGCCAGCAGTGGAGTGGGACAGGGGGATGGCTACACCTTC.

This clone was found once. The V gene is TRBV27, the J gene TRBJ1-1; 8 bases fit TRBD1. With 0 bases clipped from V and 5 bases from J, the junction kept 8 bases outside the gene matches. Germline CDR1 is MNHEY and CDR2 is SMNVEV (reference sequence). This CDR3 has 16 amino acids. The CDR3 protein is CASSLSRTGWGTEAFF. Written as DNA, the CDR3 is TGTGCCAGCAGTTTATCCAGGACAGGGTGGGGTACTGAAGCTTTCTTT.

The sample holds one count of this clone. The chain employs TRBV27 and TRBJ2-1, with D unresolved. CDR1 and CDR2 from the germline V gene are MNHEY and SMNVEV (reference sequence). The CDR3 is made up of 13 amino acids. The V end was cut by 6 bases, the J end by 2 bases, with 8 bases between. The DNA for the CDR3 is TGTGCCAGCAGCCCACACCCCTACAATGAGCAGTTCTTC. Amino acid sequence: CASSPHPYNEQFF.

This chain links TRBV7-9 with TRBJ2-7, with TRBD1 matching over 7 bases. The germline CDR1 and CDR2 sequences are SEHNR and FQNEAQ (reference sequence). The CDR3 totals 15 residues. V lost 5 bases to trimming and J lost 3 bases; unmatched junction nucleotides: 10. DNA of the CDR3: TGTGCCAGCAGCCCTGCCCGGGACAGAATCTACGAGCAGTACTTC. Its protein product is CASSPARDRIYEQYF.

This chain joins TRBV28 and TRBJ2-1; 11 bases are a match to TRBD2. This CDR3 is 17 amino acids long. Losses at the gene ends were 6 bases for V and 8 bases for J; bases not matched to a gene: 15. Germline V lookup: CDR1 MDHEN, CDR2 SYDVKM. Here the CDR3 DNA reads TGTGCCAGCAGCCCCGAGGGACTAGCGGCCATCTCGGATGAGCAGTTCTTC. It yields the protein CASSPEGLAAISDEQFF.

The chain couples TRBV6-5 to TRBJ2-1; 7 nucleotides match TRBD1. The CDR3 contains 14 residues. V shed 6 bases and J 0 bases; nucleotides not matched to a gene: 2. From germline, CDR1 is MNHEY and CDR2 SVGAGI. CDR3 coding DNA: TGTGCCAGCAGAGGGACAGCCTCCTACAATGAGCAGTTCTTC. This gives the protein CASRGTASYNEQFF.

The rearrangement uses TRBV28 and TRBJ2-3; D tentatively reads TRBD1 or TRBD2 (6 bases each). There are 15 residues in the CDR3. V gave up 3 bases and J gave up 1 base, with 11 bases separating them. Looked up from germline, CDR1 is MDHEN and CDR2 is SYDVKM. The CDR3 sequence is CASSFAGQRTDTQYF. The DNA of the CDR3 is TGTGCCAGCAGTTTTGCGGGACAACGCACAGATACGCAGTATTTT.

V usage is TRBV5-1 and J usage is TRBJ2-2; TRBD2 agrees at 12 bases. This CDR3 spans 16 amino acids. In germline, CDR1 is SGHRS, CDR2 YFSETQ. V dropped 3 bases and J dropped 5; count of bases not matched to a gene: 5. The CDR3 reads CASSSRLAGATGELFF. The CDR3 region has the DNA TGCGCCAGCAGCTCCAGACTAGCGGGAGCTACCGGGGAGCTGTTTTTT.